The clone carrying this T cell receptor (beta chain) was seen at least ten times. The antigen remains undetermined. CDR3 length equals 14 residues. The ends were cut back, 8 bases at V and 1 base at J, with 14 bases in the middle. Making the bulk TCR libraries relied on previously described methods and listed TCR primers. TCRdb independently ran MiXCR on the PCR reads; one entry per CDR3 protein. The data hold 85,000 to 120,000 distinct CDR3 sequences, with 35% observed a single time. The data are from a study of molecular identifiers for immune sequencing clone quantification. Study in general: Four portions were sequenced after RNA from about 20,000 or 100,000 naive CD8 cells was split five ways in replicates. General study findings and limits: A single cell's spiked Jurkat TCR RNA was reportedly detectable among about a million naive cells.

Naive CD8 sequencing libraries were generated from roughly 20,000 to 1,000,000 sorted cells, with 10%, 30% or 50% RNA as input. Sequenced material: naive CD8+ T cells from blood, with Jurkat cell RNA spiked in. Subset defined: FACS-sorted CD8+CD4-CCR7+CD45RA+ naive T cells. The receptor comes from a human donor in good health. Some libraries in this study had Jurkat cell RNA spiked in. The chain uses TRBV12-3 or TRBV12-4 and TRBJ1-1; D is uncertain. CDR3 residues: CASQRSSRNTEAFF. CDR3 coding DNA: TGTGCCAGCCAGCGCTCGTCGAGGAACACTGAAGCTTTCTTT.